These 10 T cell receptor beta chains came from one sample sequenced in a study of cytomegalovirus exposure and HLA in healthy donors. The PCR was carried out with 60 Vbeta primers and 13 Jbeta primers. Libraries were prepared by immunoSEQ multiplex PCR; TCRdb keeps only in-frame clonotypes and omits some of them. This sample has about 130,000 clones; less than 85% occur once, and the top ten carry 4.3%. The sequenced sample was PBMCs. The receptors stem from a man aged 18 to 29 in good health and CMV-seropositive.

The CDR3, as DNA: TGTGCCAGTATCCCAGTAAGGGGCGGCACGTCACCCCTCCACTTT. Its translation is CASIPVRGGTSPLHF. V usage is TRBV19 and J usage is TRBJ1-6; D is possibly TRBD1 (5 bases). The V gene lost 7 bases and the J gene lost 10 bases, with 20 bases spanning the gap. The CDR3 consists of 15 residues. Germline V CDR1 and CDR2: LNHDA, SQIVND (reference sequence). The complete variable domain, with remaining parts taken from reference TRBV19 and TRBJ1-6, reads DGGITQSPKYLFRKEGQNVTLSCEQNLNHDAMYWYRQDPGQGLRLIYYSQIVNDFQKGDIAEGYSVSREKKESFPLTVTSAQKNPTAFYLCASIPVRGGTSPLHFGNGTRLTVT.

This clone was seen only a few times. The chain combines TRBV5-1 with TRBJ2-3; D is unresolved. V lost 3 bases and J 2 bases, leaving 7 bases between the germline ends. Looked up from germline, CDR1 is SGHRS and CDR2 is YFSETQ. This CDR3 contains 13 residues. CDR3 DNA sequence: TGCGCCAGCAGCTCAGATTACACAGATACGCAGTATTTT. Protein: CASSSDYTDTQYF.

The rearrangement uses TRBV27 and TRBJ1-1, with D perhaps TRBD1 (6 bases). Germline-derived CDR1 and CDR2 are MNHEY and SMNVEV (reference sequence). The CDR3 spans 14 residues. V lost 6 bases to trimming and J lost 8 bases, with 19 bases between them. CDR3 sequence: CASSALQGSSEAFF. CDR3 in DNA: TGTGCCAGCAGCGCGCTACAGGGCTCCTCCGAAGCTTTCTTT.

This clone was observed a single time. This chain uses TRBV2 with TRBJ2-1, with 8 bases that match TRBD2. The CDR3 totals 14 residues. Looked up from germline, CDR1 is SNHLY and CDR2 is FYNNEI. V shed 7 bases and J 4 bases; nucleotides not matched to a gene: 6. CDR3 amino acids: CASKVLAGYNEQFF. The CDR3 nucleotides are TGTGCCAGCAAGGTTTTAGCGGGGTACAATGAGCAGTTCTTC.

The V call is TRBV4-3, the J call TRBJ2-7, with 8 bases identical to TRBD2. This CDR3 has 16 amino acids. V dropped 0 bases and J dropped 4; count of bases not matched to a gene: 8. Germline V gene data show CDR1 as LGHNA and CDR2 as YSLEER. The CDR3 nucleotides read TGCGCCAGCAGCCAAGAGGGGGCGGGAGGATGGTACGAGCAGTACTTC. This codes for CASSQEGAGGWYEQYF.

CDR3 residues: CATSRRGQGVSSQHF. CDR3 nucleotide sequence: TGTGCCACCAGCAGACGAGGACAGGGGGTTTCGTCCCAGCATTTT. This rearrangement joins TRBV15 to TRBJ1-5, with TRBD1 matching 10 bases. Trimming cost V 2 bases and J 11 bases; bases outside gene matches: 9. The CDR3 has 15 amino acids. Germline V CDR1 and CDR2: LNHNV, YYDKDF (reference sequence).

The chain uses TRBV7-3 and TRBJ2-2, with 10 bases identical to TRBD2. The junction had 5 bases not matched to a gene; V was cut back by 5 bases and J by 5 bases. Germline assignment: CDR1 SGHTA and CDR2 FQGTGA. This CDR3 comprises 15 residues. As DNA, the CDR3 is TGTGCCAGCAGCCCTATAGCGGGAGGAACCGGGGAGCTGTTTTTT. This sequence encodes CASSPIAGGTGELFF.

V gene TRBV4-1 combines with J gene TRBJ1-2, with a weak D call TRBD1 (5 bases). V gave up 0 bases and J gave up 0 bases, with 11 bases separating them. This CDR3 contains 16 residues. The germline V gene has CDR1 MGHRA and CDR2 YSYEKL. CDR3 in amino acids: CASSQDPQVANYGYTF. In nucleotides, the CDR3 is TGCGCCAGCAGCCAAGACCCACAGGTAGCTAACTATGGCTACACCTTC.

This rearrangement joins TRBV10-2 to TRBJ1-5, with unresolved D. CDR3 size: 15 residues. Between the trimmed V and J ends, which lost 0 bases and 7 bases, there was a span of 13 bases. Germline CDR1 reads WSHSY; CDR2 reads SAAADI. CDR3 sequence reads: CASSESEGTRQPQHF. CDR3 DNA: TGCGCCAGCAGTGAGTCGGAGGGTACTAGGCAGCCCCAGCATTTT.

This rearrangement joins TRBV4-2 to TRBJ2-1, with 7 bases aligning to TRBD2. Germline V gene data show CDR1 as LGHNA and CDR2 as YNFKEQ. The CDR3 runs to 18 residues. The ends lost 0 bases at V and 0 bases at J; junction bases unmatched: 8. CDR3 bases: TGTGCCAGCAGCCAAGAATCTCCCCTAGCGGCCTCCTACAATGAGCAGTTCTTC. Protein product: CASSQESPLAASYNEQFF.